These 12 T cell receptor beta chains originate from one sample sequenced in a study of Ad26.COV2.S vaccination and SARS-CoV-2 variants. The repertoire was sequenced with immunoSEQ multiplex PCR; TCRdb's copy has only in-frame clones and lacks some. The repertoire holds 350,000 to 450,000 clones, with about 90% as singletons. This material consisted of peripheral blood, taken after recovery from COVID-19. The receptors stem from a human donor who had recovered from COVID-19.

The V gene is TRBV5-1, the J gene TRBJ2-7, with D possibly matching TRBD2 (7 bases). Deletions cut 3 bases from V and 0 bases from J, with 13 bases between. CDR1 and CDR2 (germline): SGHRS, YFSETQ. The CDR3 spans 15 residues. The CDR3 here is CASSSRGPSSYEQYF. The CDR3 region has the DNA TGCGCCAGCAGCTCGCGGGGGCCCAGCTCCTACGAGCAGTACTTC.

This rearrangement joins TRBV15 to TRBJ1-6; D is unclear. Looked up from germline, CDR1 is LNHNV and CDR2 is YYDKDF (reference sequence). The CDR3 has 13 amino acids. Trimming removed 5 bases at V and 7 bases at J, with 9 bases between. CDR3 loop: CATSRGRNSPLHF. In DNA form, the CDR3 reads TGTGCCACCAGCCGGGGTCGAAATTCACCCCTCCACTTT.

V gene TRBV11-2 combines with J gene TRBJ1-5; possible D gene TRBD1, 5 bases. Germline loops: CDR1 SGHAT, CDR2 FQNNGV. Between the trimmed V and J ends, which lost 1 base and 4 bases, there was a span of 8 bases. The CDR3 loop spans 14 amino acids. CDR3 sequence reads: CASSLAGGNQPQHF. Written as DNA, the CDR3 is TGTGCCAGCAGCTTAGCTGGGGGAAATCAGCCCCAGCATTTT.

There are a few counts of this clone. The chain carries TRBV5-6 and TRBJ2-2; D may match TRBD1 or TRBD2 (5 bases each). The CDR3 loop spans 13 amino acids. Per germline, CDR1 SGHDT and CDR2 YYEEEE. V dropped 5 bases and J dropped 5 bases, with 10 bases sitting between them. As DNA, the CDR3 is TGTGCCAGCAGACCAGGGAGAACCGGGGAGCTGTTTTTT. Amino acid sequence: CASRPGRTGELFF.

The chain carries TRBV7-8 and TRBJ2-7; D is perhaps TRBD1 (6 bases). V lost 5 bases, J lost 3 bases, and 11 bases lay in between. This CDR3 has 13 residues. Germline V lookup: CDR1 SGHVS, CDR2 FQNEAQ. CDR3 loop: CASSPRDIYEQYF. CDR3 DNA: TGTGCCAGCAGCCCCCGGGACATCTACGAGCAGTACTTC.

The gene calls are TRBV9 and TRBJ2-3; 9 positions match TRBD2. The CDR3 has 15 amino acids. The junction had 4 bases not matched to a gene; V was cut back by 3 bases and J by 2 bases. CDR1 and CDR2 from the germline V gene are SGDLS and YYNGEE. CDR3 nucleotide sequence: TGTGCCAGCAGCGCGACTAGCGGATTCACAGATACGCAGTATTTT. Translated, it gives CASSATSGFTDTQYF.

V usage is TRBV5-8 and J usage is TRBJ2-5; 13 bases are shared with TRBD2. The CDR3 consists of 16 residues. In germline, CDR1 is SGHTS, CDR2 YDEGEE. Trimming cost V 4 bases and J 5 bases; bases outside gene matches: 8. The CDR3 DNA is TGTGCCAGCAGCACCCAACTAGCGGGGGGGCGTGAGACCCAGTACTTC. Amino acids: CASSTQLAGGRETQYF.

The chain is built from TRBV6-5 and TRBJ1-2; TRBD1 aligns across 9 bases. Germline assignment: CDR1 MNHEY and CDR2 SVGAGI. This CDR3 has 15 amino acids. Trimming cost V 5 bases and J 2 bases; bases outside gene matches: 6. CDR3 nucleotide sequence: TGTGCCAGCAGTCCATACAGGGGGCCCAACTATGGCTACACCTTC. Its protein product is CASSPYRGPNYGYTF.

Written as DNA, the CDR3 is TGTGCCACCTCGGGTGTAAATACTGGAAACACCATATATTTT. Amino acid sequence: CATSGVNTGNTIYF. The J gene is TRBJ1-3, the V gene TRBV27; D is uncertain. The CDR3 contains 14 residues. The germline V gene encodes CDR1 MNHEY and CDR2 SMNVEV (reference sequence). Trimming stripped 10 bases from V and 2 bases from J, with 15 bases between.

Worth noting for this clone: This same CDR3 is encoded by further DNA sequences in the sample. The rearrangement links TRBV7-6 to TRBJ1-2; no clear D. CDR3 length: 12 residues. V lost 1 base and J 4 bases, leaving 4 bases between the germline ends. The germline gives CDR1 SGHVS, CDR2 FNYEAQ. The CDR3 DNA is TGTGCCAGCAGCTTAGTCGGCTATGGCTACACCTTC. Translating it yields CASSLVGYGYTF.

This clone has a single count. This sequence joins TRBV11-2 and TRBJ1-1; D unresolved. V lost 3 bases to trimming and J lost 8 bases, with 16 bases between them. The germline V gene encodes CDR1 SGHAT and CDR2 FQNNGV. The CDR3 has 14 amino acids. The DNA of the CDR3 is TGTGCCAGCAGCTTGACCCTAGAGGATGCCGAAGCTTTCTTT. Its protein product is CASSLTLEDAEAFF.

This clone was seen just once. The chain employs TRBV2 and TRBJ2-6, with D perhaps matching TRBD1 (6 bases). CDR1 and CDR2 (germline): SNHLY, FYNNEI. The CDR3 totals 18 residues. V shed 0 bases and J shed 4 bases, with 16 bases lying between them. The CDR3 sequence: CASSEAGAGAAGANVLTF. CDR3 bases: TGTGCCAGCAGTGAAGCAGGGGCAGGGGCCGCGGGGGCCAACGTCCTGACTTTC.